This T cell receptor (beta chain) was found in a study of response to subunit inactivated influenza vaccine. Notes on the study in general: Each seasonal influenza vaccination recruits few new T cells, the authors suggested.

MiXCR, applied by TCRdb to the RT-PCR reads, yields one record per CDR3 protein. The sample consists of more than 700,000 distinct CDR3 sequences, 21% of them appearing once. About this clonotype itself: Its specificity is unknown.

The receptor's source is a man aged 45-65 years who received an inactivated influenza vaccine. The sequencing here drew on PBMCs from blood, taken approximately 5 days after vaccination.

DNA of the CDR3: TGCAGTGCTAAAGCCGGCGGGACAGGGGTTTCACCCCTCCACTTT. Translation gives CSAKAGGTGVSPLHF. The chain has TRBV20-1 and TRBJ1-6; 10 positions match TRBD1. The CDR3 is 15 residues long. Germline values: CDR1 DFQATT, CDR2 SNEGSKA (reference sequence). J gave up 9 bases and V 4 bases, and 9 bases lay outside the gene matches.